This T cell receptor beta chain was identified during a study of T cells in Graves' hyperthyroidism and ophthalmopathy. RNA transcripts provided the source from which TCR beta CDR3 regions were amplified. Researchers ran a first-round RT-PCR on the TCR CDR3 using the HTBI primer set. TCRdb recomputed calls from the multiplex PCR reads with MiXCR, one row per CDR3 protein. The sample includes hundreds of thousands of distinct CDR3 sequences, more than 20% of them seen just once. The CDR3 has 15 amino acids. CDR1 is MRHNA, CDR2 SNTAGT, per germline. With 6 bases removed from V and 2 bases from J, the gap between germline ends came to 17 bases.

This receptor was identified in a man younger than 40 with Graves' ophthalmopathy. What was sequenced was blood. The J gene is TRBJ2-7, the V gene TRBV6-4; the D gene is possibly TRBD1 (6 bases). CDR3 residues: CASRPTGTQPYEQYF. In DNA, the CDR3 is TGTGCCAGCAGGCCCACCGGGACACAACCCTACGAGCAGTACTTC.